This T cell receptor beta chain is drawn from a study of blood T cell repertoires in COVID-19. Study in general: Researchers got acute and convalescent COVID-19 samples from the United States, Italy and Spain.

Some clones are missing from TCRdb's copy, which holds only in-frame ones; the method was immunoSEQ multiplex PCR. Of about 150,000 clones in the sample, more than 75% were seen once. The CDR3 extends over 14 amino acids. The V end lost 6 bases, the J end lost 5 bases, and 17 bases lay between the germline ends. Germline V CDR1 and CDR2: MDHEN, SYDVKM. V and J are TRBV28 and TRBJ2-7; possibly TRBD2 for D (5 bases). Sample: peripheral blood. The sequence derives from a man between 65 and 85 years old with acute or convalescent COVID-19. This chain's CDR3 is CASSPKGVSHEQYF. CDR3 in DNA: TGTGCCAGCAGCCCTAAGGGAGTTAGCCACGAGCAGTACTTC.